These T cell receptor beta chains were read from a single sample in a study of T cells after yellow fever vaccination. TCRdb used MiXCR to reprocess the 5' RACE reads, holding one entry per CDR3 protein. This table has about 300,000 distinct CDR3 sequences, 4% appearing once. Sample: PBMCs, taken 5 days after the yellow fever booster vaccination. Every receptor here comes from a man aged 18 to 30 who received the YFV17D yellow fever vaccine. Each CDR3 is given with its conserved first and last residue. The D gene is left open where the match is weak. Expanded clones get a size class; other rows say once, few or many, or leave the size out.

j_call clone_size v_call d_call cdr3_nt cdr3_aa
TRBJ1-2 . TRBV5-6 . TGTGCCAGCAGTCTGGAGCGGGGTGCTACCTTC CASSLERGATF
TRBJ2-7 . TRBV12-3/TRBV12-4 . TGTGCCAGCAGCTCAATCTCCTACGAGCAGTACTTC CASSSISYEQYF
TRBJ2-5 few TRBV15 TRBD2 TGTGCCACCAGCCGATATAGCGGGGGGGAGGAGACCCAGTACTTC CATSRYSGGEETQYF
TRBJ1-1 many TRBV18 . TGTGCCAGCTCAGAACGGAGTGAAGCTTTCTTT CASSERSEAFF
TRBJ2-1 few TRBV4-3 . TGCGCCAGCAGCAGAGGGACGGGTTTAGGTGAGCAGTTCTTC CASSRGTGLGEQFF
TRBJ2-7 many TRBV27 . TGTGCCAGCAGTTTATCAGGGTTCTACGAGCAGTACTTC CASSLSGFYEQYF
TRBJ1-4 . TRBV5-1 . TGCGCCAGCAGCTTGTCCCCGAATGAAAAACTGTTTTTT CASSLSPNEKLFF
TRBJ2-5 few TRBV6-1 . TGTGCCAGCAGTGAACAGTGGCGAGGGTCCGAGACCCAGTACTTC CASSEQWRGSETQYF
TRBJ2-1 few TRBV6-5 . TGTGCCAGCAGGAAGAGGGGGTGGAATGAGCAGTTCTTC CASRKRGWNEQFF
TRBJ1-6 . TRBV5-8 TRBD1 TGTGCCAGCAGCTTGGCCCTGGGACAGGGCGTCCGAAAACCCCTCCACTTT CASSLALGQGVRKPLHF
TRBJ1-5 . TRBV20-1 . TGCAGTGCGGACGATGGGGTCAATCAGCCCCAGCATTTT CSADDGVNQPQHF
TRBJ1-1 . TRBV5-1 . TGCGCCAGCAGCTGGGACCACACTGAAGCTTTCTTT CASSWDHTEAFF
TRBJ2-7 . TRBV5-1 . TGCGCCAGCAGCTTGGAATCTAGTCGGGGCGAGCAGTACTTC CASSLESSRGEQYF
TRBJ2-4 few TRBV27 . TGTGCCAGCAGTTTTGGCTCCAAAAACATTCAGTACTTC CASSFGSKNIQYF
TRBJ2-1 many TRBV29-1 TRBD2 TGCAGCGTTGAGGGGGGGGGCAATGAGCAGTTCTTC CSVEGGGNEQFF
TRBJ1-4 many TRBV5-1 . TGCGCCAGCAGCTTGAAGACAGGAGATGAAAAACTGTTTTTT CASSLKTGDEKLFF
TRBJ1-1 few TRBV5-1 TRBD1 TGCGCCAGCAGCATCTCCACAGGGGGCGCGGGTGGAGGTGAAGCTTTCTTT CASSISTGGAGGGEAFF
TRBJ2-6 . TRBV21-1 . TGTGCCAGCAGCCTATGGACACGACCAAGCTCTGGGGCCAACGTCCTGACTTTC CASSLWTRPSSGANVLTF
TRBJ2-3 few TRBV27 TRBD2 TGTGCCAGCAGTTCCCCTAGCGGGGGGTTGGATACGCAGTATTTT CASSSPSGGLDTQYF
TRBJ1-4 many TRBV4-3 . TGCGCCAGCAGCCCCGGGGTAACTAATGAAAAACTGTTTTTT CASSPGVTNEKLFF
TRBJ2-1 . TRBV6-2/TRBV6-3 TRBD2 TGTGCCAGCAGAACCGGGACTAGCAATTCTCATGAGCAGTTCTTC CASRTGTSNSHEQFF
TRBJ2-1 many TRBV5-6 . TGTGCCAGCAGTCGGGGAGGAGATGAGCAGTTCTTC CASSRGGDEQFF
TRBJ2-7 many TRBV4-1 . TGCGCCAGCAGCTATCCGGGAGCCAGCTCCTACGAGCAGTACTTC CASSYPGASSYEQYF
TRBJ2-7 . TRBV2 TRBD1 TGTGCCAGCAGTGTAAGTGGGACAGGGCGGTACGAGCAGTACTTC CASSVSGTGRYEQYF